This T cell receptor beta chain derives from a study of blood T cell repertoires in COVID-19. Study information: Italy, Spain and the United States were the sources of the convalescent and acute COVID-19 samples. T cells, B-cell-depleted T cells, or PBMCs provided the cDNA or gDNA that served as material.

Per the authors' pipeline: Estimates of nucleated cell counts were drawn from the amplification of reference gene primers. Clones were sequenced by immunoSEQ multiplex PCR, and TCRdb holds only the in-frame ones, with some missing. That table gives V, J and clone size, and the DNA gave D and trimming. The repertoire holds around 69,000 clones, with 80% to 85% as singletons. The ends were cut back, 1 base at V and 7 bases at J, with 10 bases in the middle. The CDR3 is 13 residues long. The sequencing input was peripheral blood. The gene calls are TRBV12-3 or TRBV12-4 and TRBJ1-2; D perhaps matches TRBD1 (6 bases). The clonotype originates from a man aged 50 to 60 with active COVID-19. In DNA, the CDR3 is TGTGCCAGCAGTTTAGGGGGGCGCGGTGGCTACACCTTC. Translated, it gives CASSLGGRGGYTF.